The 30 T cell receptor beta chains below all came from one sample that was sequenced in a study of shared clonotypes between healthy human individuals. TCRdb's copy holds only in-frame clones and misses some; the assay was immunoSEQ multiplex PCR. The repertoire holds 2 million or so clones, with 90% to 95% as singletons. The sample was naive CD4+ T cells sorted from blood. Stated subset: CD45RA+ positively selected. These TCRs come from a man between 18 and 35 years old in good health.

This rearrangement joins TRBV5-1 to TRBJ2-3, with 14 nucleotides matching TRBD2. V lost 4 bases to trimming and J lost 5 bases; unmatched junction nucleotides: 9. Germline CDR1 and CDR2: SGHRS and YFSETQ. This CDR3 has 17 amino acids. CDR3 protein: CASSKRGLAGELDTQYF. CDR3 nucleotide sequence: TGCGCCAGCAGCAAAAGGGGACTAGCGGGAGAGTTAGATACGCAGTATTTT.

J is TRBJ2-2 and V is TRBV2, with 9 bases lining up with TRBD1. This CDR3 has 15 residues. The V gene end was trimmed by 5 bases and the J gene end by 3 bases; junction bases not matched to a gene: 4. Germline loops: CDR1 SNHLY, CDR2 FYNNEI. The CDR3 here is CASSKQGAYTGELFF. The CDR3 DNA is TGTGCCAGCAGTAAACAGGGGGCCTACACCGGGGAGCTGTTTTTT.

The CDR3 nucleotides are TGCGCCAGCAGCCGGGAAGGACTAGCGGGGGCCTGGGAGCAGTTCTTC. Translating it yields CASSREGLAGAWEQFF. The chain links TRBV4-3 to TRBJ2-1; 13 nucleotides agree with TRBD2. The length of the CDR3 is 16 residues. The V gene's germline CDR1 is LGHNA and CDR2 YSLEER. The V and J ends lost 4 bases and 10 bases, in that order; junction bases with no gene match: 10.

The chain combines TRBV11-2 with TRBJ2-7, with 7 bases lining up with TRBD2. After removal of 3 bases from V and 3 bases from J, the junction contained 2 bases not matched to a gene. The CDR3 runs to 13 residues. CDR1 is SGHAT, CDR2 FQNNGV, per germline. CDR3 region: CASSLRENYEQYF. CDR3 nucleotides: TGTGCCAGCAGCTTGCGGGAGAACTACGAGCAGTACTTC.

The genes are TRBV10-1 and TRBJ1-2; D uncertain. The V and J ends lost 5 bases and 6 bases respectively, with 4 bases between them. The CDR3 has 10 amino acids. Germline V gene lookup returns CDR1 WNHNN and CDR2 SYGVQD (reference sequence). The DNA for the CDR3 is TGCGCCAGCAGTTCTAATGGCTACACCTTC. This translates into CASSSNGYTF.

The rearrangement joins TRBV5-6 to TRBJ1-4; D remains ambiguous. V lost 4 bases, J lost 4 bases, and 11 bases lay in between. This CDR3 comprises 14 residues. The V gene's germline CDR1 is SGHDT and CDR2 YYEEEE. CDR3 DNA: TGTGCCAGCAGCCGTTGGACGGTTAATGAAAAACTGTTTTTT. Encoded protein: CASSRWTVNEKLFF.

The V gene is TRBV7-2, the J gene TRBJ2-1; a weak D match, TRBD2 (5 bases). CDR3 length equals 14 residues. Germline loops: CDR1 SGHTA, CDR2 FQGNSA. V lost 4 bases to trimming and J lost 0 bases, with 7 bases between them. The CDR3 coding sequence is TGTGCCAGCAGCTCTACTAGCTCCTACAATGAGCAGTTCTTC. It translates to CASSSTSSYNEQFF.

This chain uses TRBV9 with TRBJ1-3; D is uncertain. Germline V gene sequence: CDR1 SGDLS, CDR2 YYNGEE. The CDR3 contains 14 residues. Trimming cost V 1 base and J 3 bases, with 8 bases left between them. The CDR3 here is CASSVSGDGNTIYF. The CDR3 bases are TGTGCCAGCAGCGTAAGTGGAGATGGAAACACCATATATTTT.

V usage is TRBV7-9 and J usage is TRBJ2-2, with 7 bases identical to TRBD2. The CDR3 covers 15 residues. In germline, CDR1 is SEHNR, CDR2 FQNEAQ (reference sequence). After removal of 2 bases from V and 6 bases from J, the junction contained 6 bases not matched to a gene. CDR3 nucleotides: TGTGCCAGCAGCTTAACGGGAGGATTGGCCGGGGAGCTGTTTTTT. Translated: CASSLTGGLAGELFF. Complete variable domain (other parts from reference TRBV7-9 and TRBJ2-2): DTGVSQNPRHKITKRGQNVTFRCDPISEHNRLYWYRQTLGQGPEFLTYFQNEAQLEKSRLLSDRFSAERPKGSFSTLEIQRTEQGDSAMYLCASSLTGGLAGELFFGEGSRLTVL.

This clone was seen a single time. The CDR3 protein is CASSPRGGEKLFF. In DNA, the CDR3 is TGTGCCAGCAGCCCCAGGGGAGGGGAAAAACTGTTTTTT. The chain recombines TRBV6-5 with TRBJ1-4; D is perhaps TRBD1 (6 bases). CDR3 length: 13 residues. Trimming stripped 6 bases from V and 8 bases from J, with 13 bases between. The V gene's germline CDR1 is MNHEY and CDR2 SVGAGI.

This chain connects TRBV9 to TRBJ1-2; D call uncertain. V lost 2 bases and J 0 bases, leaving 11 bases between the germline ends. The CDR3 runs 15 residues. CDR1 is SGDLS and CDR2 is YYNGEE in the germline V gene. The CDR3 nucleotides are TGTGCCAGCAGCGTCCTAGTGAACCCTAACTATGGCTACACCTTC. Residues: CASSVLVNPNYGYTF.

V and J are TRBV5-1 and TRBJ2-3; 10 bases match TRBD2. Per germline, CDR1 SGHRS and CDR2 YFSETQ. After removal of 6 bases from V and 3 bases from J, the junction contained 1 base not matched to a gene. The CDR3 sequence is 13 residues long. CDR3 sequence reads: CASTSGSTDTQYF. The CDR3 coding sequence is TGCGCCAGCACTAGCGGGAGTACAGATACGCAGTATTTT.

Concerning this clone: Within the sample, other DNA sequences also encode this same CDR3. The CDR3 loop is CASSFRRATNEKLFF. As DNA, the CDR3 is TGTGCCAGCAGTTTCCGCCGGGCGACTAATGAAAAACTGTTTTTT. The chain has TRBV28 and TRBJ1-4; D remains ambiguous. Trimming took 3 bases from V and 2 from J, leaving 10 bases between them. There are 15 residues in the CDR3. Germline V CDR1 and CDR2: MDHEN, SYDVKM.

The chain has TRBV4-1 and TRBJ2-4; TRBD1 might be the D (6 bases). There are 17 residues in the CDR3. CDR1 MGHRA and CDR2 YSYEKL come from the germline V gene. The V end lost 0 bases, the J end lost 0 bases, and 12 bases lay between the germline ends. CDR3 protein: CASSQEGARGAKNIQYF. The CDR3 DNA is TGCGCCAGCAGCCAAGAGGGGGCGAGAGGAGCCAAAAACATTCAGTACTTC.

The chain combines TRBV5-4 with TRBJ1-1; D is possibly TRBD1 (6 bases). CDR1 SGHNT and CDR2 YYREEE come from the germline V gene (reference sequence). V gave up 5 bases and J gave up 1 base, with 21 bases separating them. The CDR3 is made up of 17 amino acids. The CDR3 spells CASSNQGKGRGNTEAFF. The CDR3 DNA sequence: TGTGCCAGCAGTAATCAGGGGAAAGGTAGGGGGAACACTGAAGCTTTCTTT.

The rearrangement uses TRBV6-5 and TRBJ1-6; D not certain. Germline CDR1 is MNHEY and CDR2 is SVGAGI. V lost 2 bases and J 10 bases, leaving 12 bases between the germline ends. The CDR3 sequence is 14 residues long. The CDR3 DNA follows: TGTGCCAGCAGTTACAAGGGTACAGAGTCACCCCTCCACTTT. The encoded protein is CASSYKGTESPLHF.

The chain is built from TRBV5-3 and TRBJ1-2; D remains unclear. TRBV5-3 is treated as an ORF (open reading frame) with a function not yet certain. V was trimmed by 4 bases and J by 3 bases, leaving 10 bases between them. The CDR3 spans 13 residues. The CDR3 loop is CARSATDYYGYTF. For the CDR3, the DNA is TGTGCCAGAAGCGCAACAGATTACTATGGCTACACCTTC.

This chain connects TRBV9 to TRBJ1-1, with D unclear. The CDR3 is made up of 14 amino acids. Trimming cost V 0 bases and J 0 bases, with 6 bases left between them. Germline V CDR1 and CDR2: SGDLS, YYNGEE. This CDR3 is CASSVDYLNTEAFF. CDR3 bases: TGTGCCAGCAGCGTAGACTACTTGAACACTGAAGCTTTCTTT.

This chain links TRBV7-2 with TRBJ1-5, with TRBD1 identical over 8 bases. V was clipped by 3 bases and J by 3 bases; unmatched bases: 4. Per germline, CDR1 SGHTA and CDR2 FQGNSA. This CDR3 comprises 15 residues. The CDR3 nucleotides read TGTGCCAGCAGCTTCTCGACAGGGGTCAATCAGCCCCAGCATTTT. Encoded protein: CASSFSTGVNQPQHF.

The chain has TRBV9 and TRBJ2-5; a weak D match, TRBD2 (7 bases). This CDR3 is 14 amino acids long. Germline V gives CDR1 SGDLS, CDR2 YYNGEE. V was trimmed by 4 bases and J by 6 bases, leaving 16 bases between them. In DNA, the CDR3 is TGTGCCAGCAGCCCAGGGGAGGGTCGGAAGACCCAGTACTTC. Translated, it gives CASSPGEGRKTQYF.

This sequence joins TRBV6-5 and TRBJ1-2, with D uncertain. Trimming shortened V by 6 bases and J by 3 bases, and 11 bases separated the two germline ends. From germline, CDR1 is MNHEY and CDR2 SVGAGI. CDR3 length: 13 amino acids. This CDR3 reads CASSLVYDYGYTF. The CDR3 DNA sequence: TGTGCCAGCAGCCTCGTCTATGACTATGGCTACACCTTC.

The CDR3 nucleotides are TGCGCCAGCAGCCAGACAGGAGTTAGGATTGGGCCCCAGCATTTT. Its translation: CASSQTGVRIGPQHF. The chain employs TRBV4-1 and TRBJ1-5; possibly TRBD1 for D (6 bases). Germline V CDR1 and CDR2: MGHRA, YSYEKL. The CDR3 contains 15 residues. Trimming pared 3 bases from V and 9 bases from J, leaving 18 bases between.

The J gene is TRBJ2-5, the V gene TRBV7-2; a possible D gene is TRBD1 (6 bases). Trimming removed 7 bases at V and 5 bases at J, with 20 bases between. Germline loops: CDR1 SGHTA, CDR2 FQGNSA. The CDR3 runs to 15 residues. CDR3 DNA sequence: TGTGCCAGCAATCCTCAGGGGAGATTAGAGGAGACCCAGTACTTC. This translates into CASNPQGRLEETQYF. The complete variable domain, with remaining parts taken from reference TRBV7-2 and TRBJ2-5, reads GAGVSQSPSNKVTEKGKDVELRCDPISGHTALYWYRQSLGQGLEFLIYFQGNSAPDKSGLPSDRFSAERTGGSVSTLTIQRTQQEDSAVYLCASNPQGRLEETQYFGPGTRLLVL.

The V call is TRBV9, the J call TRBJ2-3; maybe TRBD2 (6 bases). Germline V CDR1 and CDR2: SGDLS, YYNGEE. Trimming removed 1 base at V and 2 bases at J, with 8 bases between. This CDR3 region has 14 residues. CDR3 residues: CASSVTSNTDTQYF. The CDR3 DNA reads TGTGCCAGCAGCGTAACTAGCAACACAGATACGCAGTATTTT.

The chain recombines TRBV2 with TRBJ1-4; 10 positions match TRBD1. This CDR3 is 14 amino acids long. CDR1 SNHLY and CDR2 FYNNEI come from the germline V gene. Losses at the gene ends were 3 bases for V and 8 bases for J; bases not matched to a gene: 3. DNA for the CDR3: TGTGCCAGCAGTGAGGAGACAGGGGGCGAAAAACTGTTTTTT. Translating gives CASSEETGGEKLFF. Full variable domain (outside the CDR3, taken from reference TRBV2 and TRBJ1-4): EPEVTQTPSHQVTQMGQEVILRCVPISNHLYFYWYRQILGQKVEFLVSFYNNEISEKSEIFDDQFSVERPDGSNFTLKIRSTKLEDSAMYFCASSEETGGEKLFFGSGTQLSVL.

A word on this clone: This same CDR3 is encoded by further DNA sequences in the sample. The rearrangement joins TRBV2 to TRBJ1-2, with D unclear. Trimming cost V 4 bases and J 5 bases, with 11 bases left between them. The CDR3 is 13 residues long. The V gene's germline CDR1 is SNHLY and CDR2 FYNNEI. Here the CDR3 reads CASSVRDSYGYTF. In DNA form, the CDR3 reads TGTGCCAGCAGTGTCCGGGATAGTTATGGCTACACCTTC.

This chain joins TRBV7-9 and TRBJ2-4, with a tentative D call TRBD1 (6 bases). V was clipped by 5 bases and J by 4 bases, with 15 bases between them. The CDR3 sequence is 15 residues long. Germline-derived CDR1 and CDR2 are SEHNR and FQNEAQ (reference sequence). The CDR3 is CASSRLRTDKNIQYF. The CDR3 DNA sequence: TGTGCCAGCAGCCGACTTCGGACAGATAAAAACATTCAGTACTTC.

With regard to this clone: The same CDR3 is also encoded by other DNA sequences in this sample. In DNA, the CDR3 is TGTGCCAGCTCACCGGGACCCCTTTACGAGCAGTACTTC. Translation: CASSPGPLYEQYF. V and J are TRBV18 and TRBJ2-7, with D possibly called TRBD1 or TRBD2 (5 bases each). The CDR3 loop spans 13 amino acids. V lost 3 bases, J lost 4 bases, and 10 bases lay in between. The germline V gene encodes CDR1 KGHSH and CDR2 LQKENI.

This chain links TRBV5-1 with TRBJ1-1; 7 bases map to TRBD1. V trimming: 3 bases; J trimming: 1 base; junction bases outside the gene matches: 15. CDR1 is SGHRS, CDR2 YFSETQ, per germline. The CDR3 extends over 18 amino acids. The CDR3 sequence: CASSSTLRQGVGNTEAFF. The DNA of the CDR3 is TGCGCCAGCAGCTCGACCCTCCGACAGGGCGTGGGGAACACTGAAGCTTTCTTT. Filled out from reference TRBV5-1 and TRBJ1-1, the complete variable domain reads KAGVTQTPRYLIKTRGQQVTLSCSPISGHRSVSWYQQTPGQGLQFLFEYFSETQRNKGNFPGRFSGRQFSNSRSEMNVSTLELGDSALYLCASSSTLRQGVGNTEAFFGQGTRLTVV.

A remark on this clone: The identical CDR3 is also encoded by other nucleotide sequences in the sample. The chain uses TRBV5-1 and TRBJ1-1, with D tentatively TRBD1 (6 bases). Germline CDR1 SGHRS, CDR2 YFSETQ. The CDR3 loop spans 15 amino acids. V was trimmed by 0 bases and J by 2 bases, leaving 11 bases between them. CDR3 sequence reads: CASSLAGQPNTEAFF. The CDR3 nucleotides read TGCGCCAGCAGCTTGGCTGGACAGCCAAACACTGAAGCTTTCTTT.